This T cell receptor beta chain was sequenced in a study of OX40 agonist ivuxolimab in advanced cancers. Study background: Patients with hepatocellular carcinoma, melanoma, renal cell or head and neck cancer made up the dose-escalation patients. Study findings and constraints: Partial responders treated at 0.1-3.0 mg/kg exhibited clonal expansion among the lowest measured. At 0.1 to 3.0 mg/kg, clonal expansion of CD4+ and CD8+ blood T cells had occurred by week 6. Certain nonresponding patients likewise had low normalized T-cell clonal expansion.

The germline V gene has CDR1 KGHSY and CDR2 FQNENV. This CDR3 spans 14 amino acids. Trimming took 4 bases from V and 2 from J, leaving 11 bases between them. On this clone: The antigen remains unidentified.

TCRdb keeps only in-frame clones here, not all; method: immunoSEQ multiplex PCR. The sample has more than 35,000 clones; approximately 80% are singletons. J is TRBJ1-1 and V is TRBV16; no reliable D call. The receptor's source is an adult with an advanced solid tumor such as melanoma, head and neck, liver or kidney cancer. The sample in question was CD4+ or CD8+ T cells sorted from blood, obtained in a trial of the OX40 agonist ivuxolimab. The CDR3 loop is CASSPRHLNTEAFF. DNA of the CDR3: TGTGCCAGCAGCCCCCGACATCTTAACACTGAAGCTTTCTTT.